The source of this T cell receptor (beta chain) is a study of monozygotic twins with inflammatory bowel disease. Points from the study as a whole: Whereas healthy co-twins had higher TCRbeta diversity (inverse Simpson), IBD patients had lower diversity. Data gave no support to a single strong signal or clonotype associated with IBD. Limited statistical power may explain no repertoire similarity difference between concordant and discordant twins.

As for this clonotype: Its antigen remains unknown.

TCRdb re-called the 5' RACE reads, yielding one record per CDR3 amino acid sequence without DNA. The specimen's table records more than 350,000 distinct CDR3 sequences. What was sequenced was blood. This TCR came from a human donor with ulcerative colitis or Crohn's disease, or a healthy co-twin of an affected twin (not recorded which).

The CDR3: CASSYELAGRDEQFF. V gene TRBV6-5 combines with J gene TRBJ2-1; TCRdb names TRBD2, which stays unverified in the absence of DNA. The CDR3 covers 15 residues. Germline V gene sequence: CDR1 MNHEY, CDR2 SVGAGI.